This TCR beta chain was captured by sequencing in a study of T-cell memory formation after mild COVID-19. V shed 7 bases, J shed 9 bases, and the junction held 10 bases outside the gene matches. There are 15 residues in the CDR3. Germline-derived CDR1 and CDR2 are SNHLY and FYNNEI. MiXCR, applied by TCRdb to the 5' RACE reads, yields one record per CDR3 protein. The profile shows around 300,000 distinct CDR3 sequences, more than 15% of them singletons. The sample holds a few counts of this clonotype. The TCR was taken from a man between 18 and 35 years old who had mild COVID-19 (a few samples of this study predate the infection). Cell type and time point are not known. The chain recombines TRBV2 with TRBJ2-1, with 12 bases lining up with TRBD2. Sequenced material: PBMCs or a T cell subset sorted from them (not recorded which). In nucleotides, the CDR3 is TGTGCCAGCACTCCACGACTAGCGGGGGTGGGTGAGCAGTTCTTC. Translated: CASTPRLAGVGEQFF.